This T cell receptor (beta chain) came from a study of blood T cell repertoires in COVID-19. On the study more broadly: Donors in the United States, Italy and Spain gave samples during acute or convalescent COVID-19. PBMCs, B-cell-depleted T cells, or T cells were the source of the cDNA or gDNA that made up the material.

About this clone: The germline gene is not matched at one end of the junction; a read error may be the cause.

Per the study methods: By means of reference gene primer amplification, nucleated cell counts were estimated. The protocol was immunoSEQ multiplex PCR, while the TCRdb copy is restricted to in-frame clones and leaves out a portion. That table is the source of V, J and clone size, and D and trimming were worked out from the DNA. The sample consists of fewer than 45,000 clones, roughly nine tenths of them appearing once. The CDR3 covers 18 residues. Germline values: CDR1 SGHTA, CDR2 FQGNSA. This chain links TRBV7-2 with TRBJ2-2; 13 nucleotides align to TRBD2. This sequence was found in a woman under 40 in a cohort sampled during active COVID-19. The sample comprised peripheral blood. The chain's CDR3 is CAGSTRTSGSVGTGELFF. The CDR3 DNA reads TGTGCCGGCAGCACTCGGACTAGCGGGAGTGTTGGCACCGGGGAGCTGTTTTTT.